This entry lists 17 T cell receptor beta chains sequenced from one sample in a study of technical replicates of blood from several donors. Libraries were prepared by immunoSEQ multiplex PCR; TCRdb keeps only in-frame clonotypes and omits some of them. The sample shows around 85,000 clones, roughly 94% of them seen only once. Material for sequencing was T cells isolated from PBMCs. The source is a human donor in good health.

The V call is TRBV5-4, the J call TRBJ2-7, with TRBD2 matching over 12 bases. The CDR3 length is 13 residues. The V gene's germline CDR1 is SGHNT and CDR2 YYREEE (reference sequence). Germline trimming cut 4 bases from V and 10 bases from J; bases unmatched to any gene: 6. Here the CDR3 DNA reads TGTGCCAGCAGCCGACTAGCGGGAGAGGGCCAGTACTTC. Protein: CASSRLAGEGQYF.

This sequence joins TRBV6-5 and TRBJ2-1; TRBD1 is a possible D gene (5 bases). V lost 5 bases to trimming and J lost 4 bases, with 15 bases between them. The CDR3 totals 15 residues. Germline CDR1 and CDR2: MNHEY and SVGAGI. The CDR3 here is CASSLSRAYYNEQFF. In nucleotides, the CDR3 is TGTGCCAGCAGTCTTAGCAGGGCGTATTACAATGAGCAGTTCTTC.

In this sample, this clone turned up once. This chain uses TRBV6-5 with TRBJ1-6; maybe TRBD1 (6 bases). This CDR3 comprises 15 residues. V was pared by 3 bases and J by 7 bases, with 13 bases between. Germline CDR1 is MNHEY and CDR2 is SVGAGI. The CDR3 coding sequence is TGTGCCAGCAGTTATGAGTCAGGGGTAAATTCACCCCTCCACTTT. This codes for CASSYESGVNSPLHF.

This chain joins TRBV27 and TRBJ2-5; 7 nucleotides line up with TRBD1. Germline assignment: CDR1 MNHEY and CDR2 SMNVEV (reference sequence). This CDR3 spans 17 amino acids. The trim removed 2 bases at V and 0 bases at J, leaving 9 bases unmatched. CDR3 sequence: CASSLRTGGGNQETQYF. DNA for the CDR3: TGTGCCAGCAGTTTACGGACAGGTGGGGGAAACCAAGAGACCCAGTACTTC.

The chain has TRBV15 and TRBJ2-5; the match to TRBD2 covers 9 bases. The germline gives CDR1 LNHNV, CDR2 YYDKDF (reference sequence). Trimming at V came to 3 bases and at J to 2 bases, leaving 4 bases not matched to a gene. The CDR3 has 15 amino acids. CDR3 nucleotide sequence: TGTGCCACCAGCAGGGTCCTAGCGGGGCAAGAGACCCAGTACTTC. Encoded protein: CATSRVLAGQETQYF.

This chain connects TRBV10-1 to TRBJ2-7; TRBD2 matches 10 bases. From germline, CDR1 is WNHNN and CDR2 SYGVQD (reference sequence). This CDR3 spans 15 amino acids. With 3 bases clipped from V and 3 bases from J, the junction kept 5 bases outside the gene matches. CDR3 sequence (DNA): TGCGCCAGCAGTGATGGACTAGCGGAGGACTACGAGCAGTACTTC. It specifies CASSDGLAEDYEQYF.

The gene calls are TRBV6-5 and TRBJ1-2; D is undetermined. Trimming pared 2 bases from V and 1 base from J, leaving 11 bases between. CDR1 is MNHEY and CDR2 is SVGAGI in the germline V gene. The CDR3 loop spans 15 amino acids. Here the CDR3 DNA reads TGTGCCAGCAGTTACAAATCGGGATTTAACTATGGCTACACCTTC. This gives the protein CASSYKSGFNYGYTF.

J is TRBJ2-1 and V is TRBV11-2; 7 nucleotides match TRBD2. Germline-derived CDR1 and CDR2 are SGHAT and FQNNGV. This CDR3 contains 15 residues. V was pared by 5 bases and J by 3 bases, with 7 bases of the junction left unmatched. CDR3 in amino acids: CASSEGRGDYNEQFF. The CDR3 region has the DNA TGTGCCAGCAGCGAAGGACGGGGGGACTACAATGAGCAGTTCTTC. The full variable domain, with the rest looked up from reference TRBV11-2 and TRBJ2-1, is EAGVAQSPRYKIIEKRQSVAFWCNPISGHATLYWYQQILGQGPKLLIQFQNNGVVDDSQLPKDRFSAERLKGVDSTLKIQPAKLEDSAVYLCASSEGRGDYNEQFFGPGTRLTVL.

The V and J genes are TRBV25-1 and TRBJ2-5; TRBD1 might be the D (5 bases). The J call could be wrong; TRBJ2-7 is a better fit for the DNA end. Germline V gene lookup returns CDR1 MGHDK and CDR2 SYGVNS. The CDR3 totals 15 residues. Here the CDR3 DNA reads TGTGCCAGCAGTGAAAGGCCGGACAACTCCTACGAGCAGTACTTC. Protein product: CASSERPDNSYEQYF.

The chain links TRBV19 to TRBJ2-5, with a possible D match to TRBD2 (6 bases). V gave up 5 bases and J gave up 4 bases, with 14 bases separating them. CDR3 length: 14 amino acids. CDR1 and CDR2 from the germline V gene are LNHDA and SQIVND (reference sequence). The CDR3 region has the DNA TGTGCCAGTAGTCCAAGGTGGGGGGTAGAGACCCAGTACTTC. Translation: CASSPRWGVETQYF.

The chain is built from TRBV19 and TRBJ2-3; 8 bases agree with TRBD2. The germline V gene has CDR1 LNHDA and CDR2 SQIVND (reference sequence). With V trimmed by 2 bases and J by 3 bases, 4 bases remained unmatched. CDR3 length equals 15 residues. CDR3 sequence reads: CASSILSGSTDTQYF. The CDR3 region has the DNA TGTGCCAGTAGTATATTGAGCGGGAGTACAGATACGCAGTATTTT. The full variable domain, in which reference TRBV19 and TRBJ2-3 provide the parts outside the CDR3, is DGGITQSPKYLFRKEGQNVTLSCEQNLNHDAMYWYRQDPGQGLRLIYYSQIVNDFQKGDIAEGYSVSREKKESFPLTVTSAQKNPTAFYLCASSILSGSTDTQYFGPGTRLTVL.

The V call is TRBV5-6, the J call TRBJ1-4; 8 nucleotides agree with TRBD1. CDR1 and CDR2 (germline): SGHDT, YYEEEE. V trimming: 5 bases; J trimming: 8 bases; junction bases outside the gene matches: 11. The CDR3 runs to 15 residues. CDR3 residues: CASSSRRGLDEKLFF. The CDR3 nucleotides read TGTGCCAGCAGTTCCCGCAGGGGGCTTGACGAAAAACTGTTTTTT. The full variable domain, rest sourced from reference TRBV5-6 and TRBJ1-4, is DAGVTQSPTHLIKTRGQQVTLRCSPKSGHDTVSWYQQALGQGPQFIFQYYEEEERQRGNFPDRFSGHQFPNYSSELNVNALLLGDSALYLCASSSRRGLDEKLFFGSGTQLSVL.

The rearrangement links TRBV10-1 to TRBJ2-7; TRBD1 matches 8 bases. The CDR3 runs to 14 residues. V lost 6 bases, J lost 4 bases, and 8 bases stayed unmatched. Germline V gene lookup returns CDR1 WNHNN and CDR2 SYGVQD (reference sequence). CDR3 protein: CASSPAGGKYEQYF. CDR3 nucleotide sequence: TGCGCCAGCAGCCCGGCAGGGGGCAAGTACGAGCAGTACTTC.

The rearrangement links TRBV23-1 to TRBJ1-4, with D unresolved. TRBV23-1 is given ORF status, its function remaining uncertain. Trimming took off 3 bases at V and 2 bases at J, with 13 bases between the two ends. The CDR3 runs to 16 residues. The CDR3 protein is CASSQGSCSTNEKLFF. The CDR3 region has the DNA TGCGCCAGCAGTCAGGGCTCGTGTTCCACTAATGAAAAACTGTTTTTT.

This clone occurred once. V and J are TRBV19 and TRBJ1-4; weak D call: TRBD1 (5 bases). Germline values: CDR1 LNHDA, CDR2 SQIVND (reference sequence). Trimming left V 7 bases short and J 3 bases short, with 15 bases between. The CDR3 is 15 residues long. The CDR3 sequence: CASNRGTGSNEKLFF. CDR3 DNA: TGTGCCAGTAATCGGGGGACTGGGTCTAATGAAAAACTGTTTTTT.

This rearrangement joins TRBV2 to TRBJ2-1; 11 positions match TRBD2. J gave up 0 bases and V 9 bases, and 4 bases lay outside the gene matches. Germline CDR1 SNHLY, CDR2 FYNNEI. The CDR3 has 15 residues. CDR3 region: CASRLAGGSYNEQFF. In nucleotides, the CDR3 is TGTGCCAGTAGGCTAGCGGGAGGCTCCTACAATGAGCAGTTCTTC.

The chain employs TRBV5-1 and TRBJ2-7, with TRBD1 identical over 8 bases. With V trimmed by 4 bases and J by 4 bases, 7 bases remained unmatched. CDR3 size: 14 residues. CDR1 and CDR2 (germline): SGHRS, YFSETQ. The chain's CDR3 is CASSKGQARYEQYF. CDR3 in DNA: TGCGCCAGCAGCAAGGGACAGGCCAGATACGAGCAGTACTTC.